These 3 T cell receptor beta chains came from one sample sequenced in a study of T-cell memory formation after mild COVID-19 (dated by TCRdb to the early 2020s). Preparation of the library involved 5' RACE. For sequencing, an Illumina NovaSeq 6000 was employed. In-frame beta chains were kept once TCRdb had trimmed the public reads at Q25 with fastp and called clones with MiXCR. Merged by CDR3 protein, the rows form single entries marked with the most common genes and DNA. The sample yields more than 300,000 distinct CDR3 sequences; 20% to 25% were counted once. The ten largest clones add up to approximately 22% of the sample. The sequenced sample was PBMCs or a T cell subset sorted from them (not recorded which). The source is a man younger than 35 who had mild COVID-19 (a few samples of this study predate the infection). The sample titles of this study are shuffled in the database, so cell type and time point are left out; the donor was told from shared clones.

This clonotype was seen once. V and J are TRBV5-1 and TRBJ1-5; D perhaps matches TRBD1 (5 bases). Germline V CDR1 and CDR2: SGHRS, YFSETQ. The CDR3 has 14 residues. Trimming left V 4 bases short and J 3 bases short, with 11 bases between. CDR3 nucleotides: TGCGCCAGCAGCCCCCAGGGTTTCAATCAGCCCCAGCATTTT. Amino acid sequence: CASSPQGFNQPQHF.

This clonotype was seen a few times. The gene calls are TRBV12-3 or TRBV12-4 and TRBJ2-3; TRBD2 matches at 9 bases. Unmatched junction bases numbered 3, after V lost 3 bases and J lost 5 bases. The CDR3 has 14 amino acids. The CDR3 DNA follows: TGTGCCAGCAGTTTCAGGCGGGGGGGAGATACGCAGTATTTT. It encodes CASSFRRGGDTQYF.

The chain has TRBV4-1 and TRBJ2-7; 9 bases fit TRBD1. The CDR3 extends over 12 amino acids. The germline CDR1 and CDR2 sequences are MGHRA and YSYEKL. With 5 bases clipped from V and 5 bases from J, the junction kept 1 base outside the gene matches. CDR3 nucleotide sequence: TGCGCCAGCAGCACAGGGGGCAACGAGCAGTACTTC. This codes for CASSTGGNEQYF.